This entry describes one T cell receptor (beta chain). Its antigen is currently unknown. These data originate in a study of cytomegalovirus exposure and HLA in healthy donors. TCRdb keeps only in-frame clones here, not all; method: immunoSEQ multiplex PCR. The sample lists 55,000 to 70,000 clones, over 90% seen once, with around 2% in the top ten. Findings and caveats of the study: In vitro experiments confirmed that a few CMV-associated chains were specific for CMV antigens.

The sequenced material came from PBMCs. This receptor was obtained from a man between 18 and 35 years old in good health and CMV-seronegative.

The CDR3: CASSQEIPGIYGYTF. The CDR3 DNA reads as TGTGCCAGCAGCCAAGAAATCCCGGGGATTTATGGCTACACCTTC. The J gene is TRBJ1-2, the V gene TRBV14; D is undetermined. The germline gives CDR1 SGHDN, CDR2 FVKESK. The CDR3 sequence is 15 residues long. V was clipped by 0 bases and J by 5 bases, with 13 bases between them.